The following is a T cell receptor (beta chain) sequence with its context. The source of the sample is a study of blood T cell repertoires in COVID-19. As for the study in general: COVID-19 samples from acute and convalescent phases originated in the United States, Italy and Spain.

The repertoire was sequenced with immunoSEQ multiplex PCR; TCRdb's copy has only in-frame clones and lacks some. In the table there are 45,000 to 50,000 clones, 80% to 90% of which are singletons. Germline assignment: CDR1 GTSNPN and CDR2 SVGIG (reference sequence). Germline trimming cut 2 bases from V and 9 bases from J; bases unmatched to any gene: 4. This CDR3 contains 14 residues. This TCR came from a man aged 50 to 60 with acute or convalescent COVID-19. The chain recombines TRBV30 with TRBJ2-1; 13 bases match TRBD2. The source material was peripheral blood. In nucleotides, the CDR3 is TGTGCCTGGAGTCCTCGACTAGCGGGAGGTGAGCAGTTCTTC. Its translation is CAWSPRLAGGEQFF. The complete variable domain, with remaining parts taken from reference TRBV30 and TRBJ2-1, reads SQTIHQWPATLVQPVGSPLSLECTVEGTSNPNLYWYRQAAGRGLQLLFYSVGIGQISSEVPQNLSASRPQDRQFILSSKKLLLSDSGFYLCAWSPRLAGGEQFFGPGTRLTVL.